The rows below give T cell receptor beta chains drawn from one sample of a study of PD-1 blockade in classical Hodgkin lymphoma. TCRdb keeps only in-frame clones here, not all; method: immunoSEQ multiplex PCR. The sample records around 30,000 clones, 90% to 95% being singletons. This specimen consisted of CD4+ T cells from blood, obtained before the fourth cycle of nivolumab. Source of these receptors: a human donor with classical Hodgkin lymphoma. The CDR3 runs from the conserved cysteine through the conserved F or W. The order of the fields is D gene, J gene, clone size, V gene, CDR3 protein, CDR3 DNA. The D gene is left open where the match is weak. Size is stated for part of the rows, as once, few or many counts, or as a class when the clone is expanded.

-	TRBJ2-7	-	TRBV5-6	CASTLGAVLVYEQYF	TGTGCCAGCACGCTTGGGGCAGTTCTGGTCTACGAGCAGTACTTC
-	TRBJ2-7	-	TRBV7-3	CASSLTGLALHF	TGTGCCAGCAGCTTAACTGGGCTAGCGCTACACTTC
-	TRBJ1-5	-	TRBV5-4	CASSLAPGRGQPQHF	TGTGCCAGCAGCTTGGCCCCGGGCCGGGGTCAGCCCCAGCATTTT
-	TRBJ1-1	-	TRBV19	CASSRDSVLDTEAFF	TGTGCCAGTAGTAGAGACAGCGTTTTAGACACTGAAGCTTTCTTT
TRBD1	TRBJ2-7	-	TRBV5-1	CASSLEAGGRYEQYF	TGCGCCAGCAGCTTGGAAGCAGGGGGCAGGTACGAGCAGTACTTC
-	TRBJ2-3	-	TRBV29-1	CSVDEGRTDTQYF	TGCAGCGTTGACGAGGGACGCACAGATACGCAGTATTTT
-	TRBJ1-1	once	TRBV5-5	CASSLTGDQVAFF	TGTGCCAGCAGCCTCACGGGTGACCAGGTAGCTTTCTTT
TRBD1	TRBJ2-3	-	TRBV2	CASSEWIDRGPRDTQYF	TGTGCCAGCAGTGAATGGATCGACAGGGGTCCAAGGGATACGCAGTATTTT
TRBD2	TRBJ2-7	once	TRBV28	CASSLFIRERGKVYEQYF	TGTGCCAGCAGTTTATTCATTCGGGAGCGGGGTAAGGTCTACGAGCAGTACTTC
-	TRBJ2-1	-	TRBV2	CASRGGGNEQFF	TGTGCCAGCAGAGGGGGAGGGAATGAGCAGTTCTTC
-	TRBJ1-5	-	TRBV15	CATSRAYGPEGQPQHF	TGTGCCACCAGCAGAGCATATGGGCCAGAAGGGCAGCCCCAGCATTTT
TRBD2	TRBJ2-1	-	TRBV7-2	CASSLLAGRNEQFF	TGTGCCAGCAGCTTACTAGCGGGCCGCAATGAGCAGTTCTTC
TRBD1	TRBJ2-7	-	TRBV9	CASSVSSVDRGPPQQYF	TGTGCCAGCAGCGTATCTTCCGTGGACAGGGGACCCCCTCAGCAGTACTTC
-	TRBJ2-3	-	TRBV6-6	CASNRFTDTQYF	TGTGCCAGCAACCGGTTCACAGATACGCAGTATTTT
-	TRBJ2-7	-	TRBV28	CASSRQESSYEQYF	TGTGCCAGCAGTCGACAGGAGAGCTCCTACGAGCAGTACTTC
-	TRBJ2-2	-	TRBV28	CATRKGGDTGELFF	TGTGCCACCAGGAAAGGGGGGGACACCGGGGAGCTGTTTTTT
-	TRBJ1-3	-	TRBV30	CASVSGDGNTIYF	TGTGCCTCGGTGAGCGGGGACGGAAACACCATATATTTT
-	TRBJ2-3	-	TRBV4-1	CASSHDVGDFTDTQYF	TGCGCCAGCAGCCACGACGTCGGGGACTTCACAGATACGCAGTATTTT
-	TRBJ2-2	-	TRBV6-5	CASSYEAGWGTGELFF	TGTGCCAGCAGTTACGAGGCAGGGTGGGGCACCGGGGAGCTGTTTTTT
TRBD1	TRBJ2-2	-	TRBV14	CASSWGQGIGELFF	TGTGCCAGCAGCTGGGGACAGGGGATCGGGGAGCTGTTTTTT
-	TRBJ2-3	once	TRBV30	CAWSALSTWTDTQYF	TGTGCCTGGAGTGCCTTATCTACGTGGACAGATACGCAGTATTTT
-	TRBJ1-1	-	TRBV7-8	CASSLGGGGTQAFF	TGTGCCAGCAGCTTAGGAGGGGGGGGGACGCAAGCTTTCTTT
TRBD2	TRBJ2-4	-	TRBV4-1	CASSQDRGETVKNIQYF	TGCGCCAGCAGCCAAGATCGGGGGGAGACAGTCAAAAACATTCAGTACTTC
TRBD1	TRBJ1-5	-	TRBV28	CASSFEGGRQPQHF	TGTGCCAGCAGTTTCGAAGGGGGCAGGCAGCCCCAGCATTTT
TRBD1	TRBJ1-4	-	TRBV7-8	CASSLTALTGTIEKLFF	TGTGCCAGCAGCTTAACGGCCCTGACAGGGACAATTGAAAAACTGTTTTTT
TRBD2	TRBJ2-1	-	TRBV14	CASSPRLAQFNEQFF	TGTGCCAGCAGCCCCAGACTAGCGCAATTCAATGAGCAGTTCTTC
-	TRBJ2-2	-	TRBV10-3	CAISESRQGNTGELFF	TGTGCCATCAGTGAGTCTCGGCAGGGGAACACCGGGGAGCTGTTTTTT
-	TRBJ1-2	-	TRBV7-9	CASSLSGRSNYGYTF	TGTGCCAGCAGCTTAAGTGGCAGATCTAACTATGGCTACACCTTC
-	TRBJ2-7	once	TRBV21-1	CASSKGDRIYEQYF	TGTGCCAGCAGCAAAGGAGACAGAATTTACGAGCAGTACTTC
-	TRBJ2-7	-	TRBV9	CASSPRFESYEQYF	TGTGCCAGCAGCCCCCGGTTCGAGTCCTACGAGCAGTACTTC
TRBD1	TRBJ1-1	-	TRBV28	CASSSPVRGRTEAFF	TGTGCCAGCAGTTCCCCCGTCAGGGGGAGGACTGAAGCTTTCTTT
-	TRBJ1-1	-	TRBV5-1	CASSSRGATEAFF	TGCGCCAGCAGCTCTCGGGGGGCCACTGAAGCTTTCTTT
-	TRBJ2-5	-	TRBV5-1	CASSLGTAQETQYF	TGCGCCAGCAGCTTGGGGACAGCTCAAGAGACCCAGTACTTC
-	TRBJ2-7	-	TRBV5-5	CASSLRSGSYEQYF	TGTGCCAGCAGCTTGAGGTCCGGGAGCTACGAGCAGTACTTC
-	TRBJ2-5	-	TRBV12-5	CASGLKLGQGSQETQYF	TGTGCTAGTGGTTTGAAGTTAGGGCAGGGGAGTCAAGAGACCCAGTACTTC
-	TRBJ2-3	-	TRBV5-1	CASRQRLADTDTQYF	TGCGCCAGCAGACAGCGGTTAGCCGACACAGATACGCAGTATTTT
TRBD1	TRBJ1-1	once	TRBV25-1	CASSNTGEAEAFF	TGTGCCAGCAGCAATACAGGGGAGGCTGAAGCTTTCTTT
TRBD2	TRBJ2-1	-	TRBV6-1	CASTGLARTYNEQFF	TGTGCCAGCACCGGACTAGCTAGGACCTACAATGAGCAGTTCTTC
-	TRBJ2-2	-	TRBV18	CASSLNTGELFF	TGTGCCAGCTCACTTAACACCGGGGAGCTGTTTTTT
TRBD2	TRBJ2-7	-	TRBV6-6	CASKWTGGEPSYEQYF	TGTGCCAGCAAGTGGACGGGAGGGGAGCCCTCCTACGAGCAGTACTTC
-	TRBJ2-7	-	TRBV13	CASSLGQELSYEQYF	TGTGCCAGCAGCTTAGGACAGGAGTTGTCCTACGAGCAGTACTTC
-	TRBJ1-1	-	TRBV14	CASSQAGRPSLSLFF	TGTGCCAGCAGCCAAGCCGGACGGCCCTCGTTGAGTTTGTTCTTT
-	TRBJ1-2	-	TRBV7-9	CASSLESPGGYTF	TGTGCCAGCAGCTTAGAGTCCCCGGGAGGCTACACCTTC